The entry that follows covers one T cell receptor beta chain sequence. What it binds is unknown. This may be a read error: a much more frequent sequence differs by one nucleotide. This record comes from a study of tumor-infiltrating lymphocytes in primary liver carcinoma. Study information: Spanning 4.2 to 10 cm, the tumors were T1-T3 N0M0. Sample yields of productive TCRbeta reads, ranging from roughly 3.5 to 7.13 million, were similar across tissue types. General study results and limits: Bulk unsorted sampling precluded comparing CD4+ and CD8+ repertoires. Tumors reached a significantly greater top-250-clone fraction than blood did (p = 0.039).

Unsorted whole blood served as the source of blood RNA, and germline DNA was extracted as well. Using a constant-region primer together with ProtoScript II reverse transcriptase, TCR beta cDNA was made from around 0.55 ug of total RNA. Amplification in three nested multiplex PCR rounds with slightly modified ARM-PCR gave rise to TCR beta libraries. PCR rounds one and two used TRBV1-TRBV30 forward primers with a C-beta reverse primer for about 11 cycles each. TCRdb recomputed calls from the multiplex PCR reads with MiXCR, one row per CDR3 protein. This repertoire shows under 200,000 distinct CDR3 sequences, about 65% found once; its top ten account for roughly 7%. This CDR3 is built from 16 residues. CDR1 and CDR2 from the germline V gene are MNHEY and SVGEGT. V dropped 10 bases and J dropped 1; count of bases not matched to a gene: 8.

Input material: peripheral blood. This chain links TRBV6-2 or TRBV6-3 with TRBJ2-2; 11 bases match TRBD2. The source of this sequence is a woman in her sixties or seventies with primary liver carcinoma and hepatitis B virus infection. The CDR3 DNA reads TGTGCCAACAGCCCAGGACTAGCGGGGAACACCGGGGAGCTGTTTTTT. Protein: CANSPGLAGNTGELFF.